One TCR beta chain is described in this entry. It lacks a known antigen. No much larger clonotype is one base removed from it; base qualities were not supplied. The germline V gene supplies CDR1 SGDLS and CDR2 YYNGEE. V trim: 3 bases; J trim: 0 bases; unmatched bases: 5. The CDR3 spans 16 residues, from the cysteine through the phenylalanine. Only the CDR3 region is kept as DNA, spanning 48 bases read in frame from base 1. The time point label here, explained by the study, means: cycle 1 day 1 (C1D1), immediately before nivolumab initiation. Relapse after autologous stem cell transplantation had occurred in all trial patients, and cohorts A, B and C were distinguished by prior brentuximab vedotin exposure. The trial cohort included some 53 patients with relapsed/refractory classical Hodgkin lymphoma, and each patient had a best overall response of complete response, partial response or progressive disease. Trial patients were treated with single-agent nivolumab in the multi-cohort phase II CheckMate 205 trial. An independent review committee assessed best overall response by applying the 2007 International Working Group response criteria. Trial PBMCs were obtained immediately prior to nivolumab initiation (C1D1) and on therapy at cycle 2 day 1 and cycle 4 day 1. Peripheral blood was collected in 8 mL Vacutainer Cell Preparation Tubes, from which PBMCs were isolated by centrifugation and then cryopreserved.

The sample originates from a study of PD-1 blockade in classical Hodgkin lymphoma (dated by TCRdb to about 2020). Concerning the study at large: Nivolumab dosing was 3 mg/kg intravenously every 2 weeks, continuing until either disease progression or unacceptable toxicity. The study used CyTOF and TCR beta sequencing to define a peripheral blood immune signature of response to PD-1 blockade in classical Hodgkin lymphoma. Beyond this particular receptor, the publication reports: A significant rise by C4D1 was seen in CD4+ but not CD8+ TCR diversity (p=0.0027 vs p=0.16), with the rise being most apparent in complete responders (p=0.02). Baseline TCR diversity was reported to be lower in newly diagnosed patients than in healthy donors, and even lower in relapsed/refractory patients. The study was restricted to a single clinical trial cohort, and the causes of repertoire differences, possibly disease activity or prior therapy, were left undefined. Among trial patients, those achieving complete response had baseline diversity similar to that of newly diagnosed patients, while diversity was significantly lower in partial responders and progressors. Patients starting nivolumab less than 1 year after ASCT had lower diversity and were excluded from later analyses to avoid confounding by immune reconstitution.

Genomic DNA was extracted with the Qiagen DNeasy kit from unsorted PBMCs and from negatively selected CD4+ and CD8+ fractions. Amplification of TCR beta CDR3 regions was done by immunoSEQ multiplex PCR with primers that anneal to V and J segments. Amplification bias was minimized using a synthetic immune receptor repertoire, and residual bias was removed computationally after sequencing. In the authors' own workflow: Custom Python scripts were used to quantify repertoire diversity as the Shannon entropy index. Unsorted, CD4+ and CD8+ repertoires were examined separately, except in combined analyses, for which CD4+ and CD8+ sequences were merged in silico. A clone counted as expanded when the clone's frequency after treatment rose at least 2-fold relative to C1D1, and clones undetected at baseline were given a pseudocount of 0.5. Singleton clones were defined as clones with 0 or 1 copy at C1D1, and non-singleton clones were defined as clones with 2 or more copies. By matching protein sequences in sorted samples from the same patient, clones expanded in unsorted samples were annotated as CD4+, CD8+ or unknown. Wilcoxon tests on paired samples were used to test changes in diversity from C1D1 to C4D1. In its TCRdb copy, this immuneACCESS table keeps in-frame sequences only and misses some clones. Where compared with another copy, unresolved V genes explain less than half of these, and the others have no known cause. V and J calls and clone size follow that table, whereas D and trimming were derived from the DNA. The sample table shows some 15,000 clones, and approximately 83% are seen once. Roughly 21% of the sample is held by the ten biggest clonotypes.

Here the chain combines TRBV9 and TRBJ2-2, with 7 junctional bases fitting TRBD2. The sequence came from a human donor with classical Hodgkin lymphoma. The material sequenced was peripheral blood mononuclear cells (PBMCs), taken at baseline. The CDR3 loop reads CASSALGLANTGELFF. The nucleotide sequence is TGTGCCAGCAGCGCCCTCGGACTAGCGAACACCGGGGAGCTGTTTTTT.